The clone carrying this TCR beta chain was picked up many times. Antigen specificity is unknown. The record originates from a study of T-cell memory formation after mild COVID-19. Study at large: TCR clustering was largely donor specific. General study points: That cross-reactive memory joined was suggested by some responding clones appearing in pre-infection memory. CD4+ clones that contracted lay mainly in CM and EM; CD8+ ones lay in EMRA.

This CDR3 is built from 14 residues. Germline CDR1 is SGHRS and CDR2 is YFSETQ. V was cut by 2 bases and J by 3 bases, with 6 bases left in between. TCRdb re-called the 5' RACE reads with MiXCR, one entry per CDR3 protein. The sample consists of around 29,000 distinct CDR3 sequences, roughly 16% of them appearing once. The specimen was PBMCs or a T cell subset sorted from them (not recorded which). The sequence came from an adult who had mild COVID-19 (a few samples of this study predate the infection). Cell type and time point are not known. The V call is TRBV5-1, the J call TRBJ2-6, with no clear D. The CDR3 is CASSLVLGANVLTF. The DNA of the CDR3 is TGCGCCAGCAGCTTAGTTCTTGGGGCCAACGTCCTGACTTTC.